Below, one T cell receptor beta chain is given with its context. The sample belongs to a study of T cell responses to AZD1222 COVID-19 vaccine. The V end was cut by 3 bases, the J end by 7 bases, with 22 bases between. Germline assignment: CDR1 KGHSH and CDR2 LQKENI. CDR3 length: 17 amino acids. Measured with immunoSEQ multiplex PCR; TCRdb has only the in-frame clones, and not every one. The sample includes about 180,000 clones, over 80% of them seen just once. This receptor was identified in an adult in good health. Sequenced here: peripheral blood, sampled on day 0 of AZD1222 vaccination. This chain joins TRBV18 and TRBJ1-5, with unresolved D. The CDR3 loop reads CASSPLPGVGVIQPQHF. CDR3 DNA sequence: TGTGCCAGCTCACCCTTGCCCGGGGTCGGTGTTATACAGCCCCAGCATTTT.